These T cell receptor beta chains were read from a single sample in a study of shared clonotypes between healthy human individuals. Method: immunoSEQ multiplex PCR; TCRdb's copy keeps in-frame clones and lacks some. The sample includes more than 400,000 clones, about 78% of them seen just once. Sequenced: PBMCs. The receptor set was obtained from a middle-aged woman in good health. Some clones in this sample may be carry-over from other donors' samples. Both conserved end residues are part of each CDR3. A D gene is named only where the DNA matches it firmly. Only part of the rows carry a size: once, few, many, or a class if the clone is expanded.

>TRBD1|TRBV18|TRBJ1-1|.
TGTGCCAGCTCACCAACAGGGGGAACTGAAGCTTTCTTT
CASSPTGGTEAFF
>.|TRBV5-4|TRBJ2-7|few
TGTGCCAGCAGCTTGGCGGGAGACGGTTACGAGCAGTACTTC
CASSLAGDGYEQYF
>.|TRBV6-6|TRBJ2-5|.
TGTGCCAGCAGTTACTCGTCATTCTCGACCCAAGAGACCCAGTACTTC
CASSYSSFSTQETQYF
>.|TRBV15|TRBJ1-5|.
TGTGCCACCAGCAGACGAATAGGACAGATTAATCAGCCCCAGCATTTT
CATSRRIGQINQPQHF
>.|TRBV4-3|TRBJ2-3|.
TGCGCCAGCAGCCAACAAAGTGGGGAGGTAGATACGCAGTATTTT
CASSQQSGEVDTQYF
>.|TRBV30|TRBJ2-3|.
TGTGCCTGGAGTGTAGGGGGGGCAGGAGATACGCAGTATTTT
CAWSVGGAGDTQYF
>TRBD1|TRBV7-2|TRBJ2-7|.
TGTGCCAGCAGTCGGGACAGGGGACCCTACGAGCAGTACTTC
CASSRDRGPYEQYF
>.|TRBV19|TRBJ1-1|.
TGTGCCAGTAGTATGGGAGGTTTTGAGGCTTTCTTT
CASSMGGFEAFF
>.|TRBV28|TRBJ1-2|.
TGTGCCAGCAGTTTATCCCTGCGAGGAGGCTACACCTTC
CASSLSLRGGYTF
>.|TRBV28|TRBJ2-7|.
TGTGCCAGCAGTTTAGAGGGTCCTTACGAGCAGTACTTC
CASSLEGPYEQYF
>TRBD2|TRBV18|TRBJ2-1|.
TGTGCCAGCTCACCAGGGCTAGCGGGAGTTCACAATGAGCAGTTCTTC
CASSPGLAGVHNEQFF
>.|TRBV27|TRBJ2-2|.
TGTGCCACCTCTAGGATGGGCACCGGGGAGCTGTTTTTT
CATSRMGTGELFF
>.|TRBV7-2|TRBJ2-7|.
TGTGCCAGCAGCCCGCTACCCTACGAGCAGTACTTC
CASSPLPYEQYF
>TRBD1|TRBV18|TRBJ1-2|.
TGTGCCAGCTCACCAATTGAAGGGGGCGATGGCTACACCTTC
CASSPIEGGDGYTF
>.|TRBV28|TRBJ1-4|.
TGTGCCAGCAGTTTACAACAGATTAATGAAAAACTGTTTTTT
CASSLQQINEKLFF
>.|TRBV4-2|TRBJ2-1|.
TGTGCCAGCAGCCCATCCAGGGGAGTAGGACTAGGCAATGAGCAGTTCTTC
CASSPSRGVGLGNEQFF
>TRBD1|TRBV27|TRBJ2-7|.
TGTGCCAGCAGTTTCATGACAGGGGAGCAGTACTTC
CASSFMTGEQYF
>.|TRBV7-9|TRBJ2-1|.
TGTGCCAGCAGCTTAGGGGTAAGCTCCTACAATGAGCAGTTCTTC
CASSLGVSSYNEQFF
>.|TRBV7-2|TRBJ1-5|.
TGTGCCAGCAGCCCGAGTCCCTATAGCAATCAGCCCCAGCATTTT
CASSPSPYSNQPQHF
>TRBD1|TRBV29-1|TRBJ2-5|few
TGCAGCGTTGAAGTAGGGGGCTCTCAAGAGACCCAGTACTTC
CSVEVGGSQETQYF
>.|TRBV15|TRBJ2-1|.
TGTGCCACCAGCAGAGATCATAATGAGCAGTTCTTC
CATSRDHNEQFF
>.|TRBV10-3|TRBJ1-1|.
TGTGCCATCAGTCACTTGTCCGGTGGGAACACTGAAGCTTTCTTT
CAISHLSGGNTEAFF
>.|TRBV18|TRBJ2-1|.
TGTGCCAGCTCGGAAGACCCGCCTTGGGAGCAGTTCTTC
CASSEDPPWEQFF
>TRBD2|TRBV5-5|TRBJ2-1|.
TGTGCCAGCAGCTTGGTGGCTAGCGGGTATACCTACAATGAGCAGTTCTTC
CASSLVASGYTYNEQFF
>TRBD2|TRBV7-2|TRBJ2-7|.
TGTGCCAGCAGCTTAGGGGGTAGCGGGAGACAAAACGAGCAGTACTTC
CASSLGGSGRQNEQYF
>TRBD1|TRBV2|TRBJ1-5|.
TGTGCCAGCACCAACAGGGGACTGAATCAGCCCCAGCATTTT
CASTNRGLNQPQHF
>TRBD2|TRBV5-5|TRBJ2-7|.
TGTGCCAGCAGCTTGGGGCCGGGAGGGAACTACGAGCAGTACTTC
CASSLGPGGNYEQYF
>.|TRBV7-2|TRBJ2-1|few
TGTGCCAGCAGCTTATCCAGGACCAATGAGCAGTTCTTC
CASSLSRTNEQFF
>.|TRBV7-9|TRBJ1-3|.
TGTGCCAGCAGCCGGTACGCGGAGATATATTTT
CASSRYAEIYF
>.|TRBV5-1|TRBJ2-2|.
TGCGCCAGCAGCTTCAGGAGCACGAACACCGGGGAGCTGTTTTTT
CASSFRSTNTGELFF
>TRBD2|TRBV30|TRBJ2-5|.
TGTGCCTGGAGTGTAGGGGCGGGAGTTGGGGAGCAGTACTTC
CAWSVGAGVGEQYF
>.|TRBV5-5|TRBJ1-5|.
TGTGCCAGCAGCTTGGCCGGACACCCGGGAAATCAGCCCCAGCATTTT
CASSLAGHPGNQPQHF
>TRBD1|TRBV9|TRBJ2-1|.
TGTGCCAGCAGCGTAGGTAAGGCGGGACAGGGTGAGCAGTTCTTC
CASSVGKAGQGEQFF
>TRBD2|TRBV9|TRBJ2-7|.
TGTGCCACCAGGACTAGCTCCTACGAGCAGTACTTC
CATRTSSYEQYF
>.|TRBV12-2|TRBJ1-2|once
TGTGCAAGTCGCTCCAGACGAAGCCACCTTAAGGGCTACACCTTC
CASRSRRSHLKGYTF
>.|TRBV25-1|TRBJ1-3|.
TGTGCCAGCAGTGATTCCCTGGGGTGGGGAAACACCATATATTTT
CASSDSLGWGNTIYF
>.|TRBV18|TRBJ2-5|.
TGTGCCAGCTCAGCCTGGGACCAAGAGACCCAGTACTTC
CASSAWDQETQYF
>.|TRBV7-3|TRBJ1-1|once
TGTGCCAGCAGACGGGGGGCATCGACGAACACTGAAGCTTTCTTT
CASRRGASTNTEAFF
>.|TRBV11-2|TRBJ1-3|.
TGTGCCAGCAGCTTAGATGGGGGATCCGGAAACACCATATATTTT
CASSLDGGSGNTIYF
>.|TRBV10-3|TRBJ2-7|.
TGTGCCATCAGTGAGTCGGACGAGCAGTACTTC
CAISESDEQYF
>TRBD2|TRBV4-3|TRBJ2-3|.
TGCGCCAGCAGCCCACGAGGAGCGGGAGTGGCAGATACGCAGTATTTT
CASSPRGAGVADTQYF
>.|TRBV28|TRBJ1-2|many
TGTGCCAGCAGTTCGGGAACGGAGTACCATTTCTATGGCTACACCTTC
CASSSGTEYHFYGYTF
>.|TRBV18|TRBJ2-2|once
TGTGCCAGCTCACCACTGACTACAGCCCGTGGCGGGGAGCTGTTTTTT
CASSPLTTARGGELFF
>TRBD1|TRBV7-2|TRBJ1-2|.
TGTGCCAGCAGCCCGCGGACAGGGGGAGTGGGCTATGGCTACACCTTC
CASSPRTGGVGYGYTF
>.|TRBV19|TRBJ1-5|once
TGTGCCAGTAGTATTGGCAATCAGCCCCAGCATTTT
CASSIGNQPQHF
>.|TRBV29-1|TRBJ1-1|few
TGCAGCGCTCAAATCAGGGGCACTGAAGCTTTCTTT
CSAQIRGTEAFF
>.|TRBV4-3|TRBJ1-5|once
TGCGCCAGCAGCCAAGATGGGCGGGCGGGGCAGCCCCAGCATTTT
CASSQDGRAGQPQHF
>.|TRBV27|TRBJ1-5|.
TGTGCCAGCAGTCCAGGAGGAGGGCCCCAGCATTTT
CASSPGGGPQHF
>.|TRBV2|TRBJ2-7|.
TGTGCCAGCAGCGAATCCGGATTCAGCTCCTACGAGCAGTACTTC
CASSESGFSSYEQYF